This is a list of T cell receptor beta chains from one sample in a study of blood T cell repertoires in COVID-19. Here immunoSEQ multiplex PCR was the method, and the copy in TCRdb shows in-frame clones only, minus some. This sample has some 130,000 clones, with around nine tenths found just once. The sequencing input was peripheral blood. Receptors were obtained from a woman in her 70s with COVID-19, enrolled during active disease. The CDR3 runs from the conserved cysteine through the conserved F or W. The order of the fields is J gene, V gene, clone size, D gene, CDR3 DNA, CDR3 protein. The D gene is left open where the match is weak. Size values are once, few and many counts, or a class for expanded clones, and some rows have none.

J gene: TRBJ2-2
V gene: TRBV15
clone size: NA
D gene: TRBD2
CDR3 DNA: TGTGCCACCAGCTACCGCGGGGGCACCGGGGAGCTGTTTTTT
CDR3 protein: CATSYRGGTGELFF

J gene: TRBJ1-3
V gene: TRBV5-1
clone size: NA
D gene: NA
CDR3 DNA: TGCGCCAGCAGCTTGGTAACCGTAGACTCTGGAAACACCATATATTTT
CDR3 protein: CASSLVTVDSGNTIYF

J gene: TRBJ1-2
V gene: TRBV14
clone size: NA
D gene: NA
CDR3 DNA: TGTGCCAGCAGCCATGTGGCAGGGCTGCGTAACTATGGCTACACCTTC
CDR3 protein: CASSHVAGLRNYGYTF

J gene: TRBJ1-2
V gene: TRBV5-4
clone size: NA
D gene: NA
CDR3 DNA: TGTGCCAGCAGCTTGGGCCCGGACTATGGCTACACCTTC
CDR3 protein: CASSLGPDYGYTF

J gene: TRBJ1-2
V gene: TRBV7-2
clone size: NA
D gene: TRBD1
CDR3 DNA: TGTGCCAGCAGCTCGAGGACAGGGGGGGACTATGGCTACACCTTC
CDR3 protein: CASSSRTGGDYGYTF

J gene: TRBJ2-3
V gene: TRBV27
clone size: NA
D gene: NA
CDR3 DNA: TGTGCCAGCAGATCTATGCGCGGGGCAACAGATACGCAGTATTTT
CDR3 protein: CASRSMRGATDTQYF

J gene: TRBJ2-3
V gene: TRBV12-5
clone size: NA
D gene: NA
CDR3 DNA: TGTGCTAGTGGCCCTTCCTCGGGGGTGACAGATACGCAGTATTTT
CDR3 protein: CASGPSSGVTDTQYF

J gene: TRBJ2-4
V gene: TRBV3-1/TRBV3-2
clone size: NA
D gene: TRBD1
CDR3 DNA: TGTGCCAGCAGCCGACAGGGCGGAAACATTCAGTACTTC
CDR3 protein: CASSRQGGNIQYF

J gene: TRBJ1-2
V gene: TRBV3-1/TRBV3-2
clone size: NA
D gene: NA
CDR3 DNA: TGTGCCAGCAGCCCGGGGGGCGGTTATGGCTACACCTTC
CDR3 protein: CASSPGGGYGYTF

J gene: TRBJ2-7
V gene: TRBV19
clone size: few
D gene: TRBD1
CDR3 DNA: TGTGCCAGTACCCAGGACAGGGGGGAGCACGAGCAGTACTTC
CDR3 protein: CASTQDRGEHEQYF

J gene: TRBJ2-1
V gene: TRBV7-9
clone size: NA
D gene: TRBD2
CDR3 DNA: TGTGCCAGCAGCTTAATCCCCTTGCCGGGGGGGCCTGACGAGCAGTTCTTC
CDR3 protein: CASSLIPLPGGPDEQFF

J gene: TRBJ1-2
V gene: TRBV6-5
clone size: NA
D gene: NA
CDR3 DNA: TGTGCCAGCAAGTTTCGATCAGGGAACGGCTACACCTTC
CDR3 protein: CASKFRSGNGYTF

J gene: TRBJ1-2
V gene: TRBV28
clone size: NA
D gene: NA
CDR3 DNA: TGTGCCAGCAGCCTACCCCCCCGACCACAGGATGGCTACACCTTC
CDR3 protein: CASSLPPRPQDGYTF

J gene: TRBJ1-1
V gene: TRBV18
clone size: NA
D gene: NA
CDR3 DNA: TGTGCCAGCTCACAGCGACAGGACCTGAACACTGAAGCTTTCTTT
CDR3 protein: CASSQRQDLNTEAFF

J gene: TRBJ2-7
V gene: TRBV7-2
clone size: NA
D gene: TRBD1
CDR3 DNA: TGTGCCAGCAGCTTCGCAGGGGGCTCCTACGAGCAGTACTTC
CDR3 protein: CASSFAGGSYEQYF

J gene: TRBJ2-2
V gene: TRBV30
clone size: NA
D gene: NA
CDR3 DNA: TGTGCCTGGAGTCCCGAAGGGGGGGCCTACACCGGGGAGCTGTTTTTT
CDR3 protein: CAWSPEGGAYTGELFF